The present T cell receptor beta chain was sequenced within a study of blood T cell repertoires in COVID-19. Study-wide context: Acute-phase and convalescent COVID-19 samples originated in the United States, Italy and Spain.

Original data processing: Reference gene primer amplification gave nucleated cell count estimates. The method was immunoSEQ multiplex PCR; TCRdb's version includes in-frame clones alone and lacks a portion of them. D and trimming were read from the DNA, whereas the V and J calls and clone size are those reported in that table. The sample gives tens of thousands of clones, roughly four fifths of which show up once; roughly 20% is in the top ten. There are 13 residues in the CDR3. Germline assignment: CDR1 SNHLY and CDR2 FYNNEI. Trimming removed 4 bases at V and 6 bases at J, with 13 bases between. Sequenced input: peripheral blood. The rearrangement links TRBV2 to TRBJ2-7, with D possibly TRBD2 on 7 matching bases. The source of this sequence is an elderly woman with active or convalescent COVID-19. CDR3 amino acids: CASSGRGGAEQYF. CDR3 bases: TGTGCCAGCAGTGGGAGGGGGGGGGCCGAGCAGTACTTC. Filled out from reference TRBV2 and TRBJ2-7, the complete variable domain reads EPEVTQTPSHQVTQMGQEVILRCVPISNHLYFYWYRQILGQKVEFLVSFYNNEISEKSEIFDDQFSVERPDGSNFTLKIRSTKLEDSAMYFCASSGRGGAEQYFGPGTRLTVT.